This T cell receptor beta chain was sequenced in a study of post-analysis software for immune sequencing data. A note on this clonotype: Its specificity is unknown.

The CDR3 extends over 14 amino acids. Germline CDR1 is KGHDR and CDR2 is SFDVKD. Trimming took 8 bases from V and 7 from J, leaving 18 bases between them. Study findings and constraints: Patients had higher frequencies than controls of about 5 TRBV segments, including TRBV5-6, TRBV5-1 and TRBV20-1. Under the F measure, samples that were prepared in one batch clustered strongly together. Patients with multiple sclerosis recorded significantly lower normalized Chao1 diversity than controls, the study found.

Prepared libraries of TCR beta cDNA carried unique molecular identifiers. There were about 0.85 to 11 million T cells, and 400,000 to 650,000 cDNA molecules came from them. TCRdb analysed the PCR reads with MiXCR anew, one entry per CDR3 protein. Here the sample spans more than 450,000 distinct CDR3 sequences, around 47% being singletons. The chain carries TRBV24-1 and TRBJ2-3; maybe TRBD2 (7 bases). The source material was blood. The source of this sequence is a girl aged 10-17 years with multiple sclerosis. CDR3 nucleotides: TGTGCCACCACTGACGGGGGGCTTGGGAATACGCAGTATTTT. It is translated as CATTDGGLGNTQYF.